The T cell receptor (beta chain) described here comes from a study of response to subunit inactivated influenza vaccine. Study observations and caveats: Seasonal influenza vaccination, on each occasion, was suggested by the authors to recruit few new T cells.

Concerning this clonotype itself: The antigen remains unidentified.

Germline lookup yields CDR1 SEHNR and CDR2 FQNEAQ (reference sequence). The CDR3 is 15 amino acids. J was trimmed by 10 bases and V by 4 bases; bases with no gene match: 10. Via MiXCR, TCRdb re-called the RT-PCR reads, giving one row per CDR3 protein. The sample includes 650,000 to 800,000 distinct CDR3 sequences, less than 20% of them seen just once. The sample in question was PBMCs from blood, obtained approximately 5 days after vaccination. The J gene is TRBJ2-1, the V gene TRBV7-9, with 10 bases identical to TRBD2. The TCR was taken from a man aged 50 or older who received an inactivated influenza vaccine. CDR3 sequence reads: CASSSWRAGGSEQFF. The CDR3 region has the DNA TGTGCCAGCAGCTCCTGGAGAGCGGGGGGGTCCGAGCAGTTCTTC.